A selection of T cell receptor beta chains follows, all from one sample in a study of shared clonotypes between healthy human individuals. TCRdb's table, derived via immunoSEQ multiplex PCR, lists solely in-frame clones and lacks some. The table includes approximately 82,000 clones, roughly three fifths detected once. The source material was memory CD8+ T cells sorted from blood. The receptors were gathered from a man aged 30-40 years in good health. The CDR3 runs from the conserved cysteine through the conserved F or W. D genes are given only for firm matches. Where a row states a size, it is once, few, many or the class of an expanded clone; other rows omit it.

>few|TRBV2|-|TRBJ1-2
CASRSRANYGYTF
TGTGCCAGCAGGTCCCGGGCCAACTATGGCTACACCTTC
>-|TRBV10-3|TRBD2|TRBJ2-1
CAISGLAGVGEQFF
TGTGCCATCAGTGGTCTAGCGGGAGTTGGGGAGCAGTTCTTC
>-|TRBV13|-|TRBJ2-3
CASSLELAGLDTQYF
TGTGCCAGCAGCTTAGAACTAGCTGGGTTAGATACGCAGTATTTT
>few|TRBV6-5|-|TRBJ2-7
CASSLPSSQIYEQYF
TGTGCCAGCAGTTTACCCAGCTCCCAAATCTACGAGCAGTACTTC
>-|TRBV11-2|-|TRBJ2-7
CASSFTGRRDEQYF
TGTGCCAGCAGCTTCACAGGCCGTCGCGACGAGCAGTACTTC
>-|TRBV11-2|-|TRBJ1-1
CASSNWRLEAFF
TGTGCCAGCAGCAATTGGCGTTTGGAAGCTTTCTTT
>once|TRBV29-1|TRBD2|TRBJ2-1
CSVAASGGYNEQFF
TGCAGCGTTGCAGCTAGCGGGGGTTACAATGAGCAGTTCTTC
>-|TRBV28|TRBD1|TRBJ2-1
CASSPLRLTGGAFNEQFF
TGTGCCAGCAGTCCCTTACGCCTGACAGGGGGCGCGTTTAATGAGCAGTTCTTC
>-|TRBV10-3|-|TRBJ1-1
CAIQASSRSNTEAFF
TGTGCCATCCAGGCCAGCAGTCGGTCGAACACTGAAGCTTTCTTT
>-|TRBV28|-|TRBJ1-4
CASRQPLTTNEKLFF
TGTGCCAGCAGACAACCCCTTACAACTAATGAAAAACTGTTTTTT
>-|TRBV30|-|TRBJ2-1
CAWSLGTGGLDEQFF
TGTGCCTGGAGCCTAGGTACGGGTGGCTTGGATGAGCAGTTCTTC
>once|TRBV5-8|-|TRBJ1-3
CASSSRTVNSGNTIYF
TGTGCCAGCAGCTCTCGGACGGTAAACTCTGGAAACACCATATATTTT
>few|TRBV27|-|TRBJ1-1
CASSLQDGTEAFF
TGTGCCAGCAGTTTACAGGACGGCACTGAAGCTTTCTTT
>-|TRBV25-1|TRBD1|TRBJ1-1
CASSEQGQGAPFF
TGTGCCAGCAGTGAACAGGGACAGGGGGCACCTTTCTTT
>once|TRBV7-9|-|TRBJ1-5
CASSLFGNQPQHF
TGTGCCAGCAGCTTGTTCGGGAATCAGCCCCAGCATTTT
>-|TRBV6-1|TRBD1|TRBJ2-7
CASTPGQGWYEQYF
TGTGCCAGCACCCCGGGACAGGGTTGGTACGAGCAGTACTTC
>-|TRBV29-1|-|TRBJ2-3
CSVDISDSTDTQYF
TGCAGCGTTGATATTAGCGACAGCACAGATACGCAGTATTTT
>-|TRBV6-5|TRBD2|TRBJ2-1
CASSNGTSYNEQFF
TGTGCCAGCAGTAACGGGACTAGCTACAATGAGCAGTTCTTC
>-|TRBV29-1|-|TRBJ2-3
CSVRLGSDTQYF
TGCAGCGTCAGGCTGGGCTCAGATACGCAGTATTTT
>-|TRBV29-1|-|TRBJ2-3
CSVKGASGTDTQYF
TGCAGCGTTAAGGGAGCGAGTGGCACAGATACGCAGTATTTT
>few|TRBV7-2|TRBD2|TRBJ2-1
CASSLKRSGGEQFF
TGTGCCAGCAGCCTAAAGAGGAGCGGGGGTGAGCAGTTCTTC
>few|TRBV4-2|-|TRBJ2-7
CASSQEGWTYEQYF
TGTGCCAGCAGCCAAGAAGGATGGACCTACGAGCAGTACTTC
>-|TRBV7-8|-|TRBJ2-3
CASSLRSEQSYTDTQYF
TGTGCCAGCAGCTTACGGTCTGAACAATCCTACACAGATACGCAGTATTTT
>-|TRBV7-8|TRBD2|TRBJ2-1
CASSLAGNRNEQFF
TGTGCCAGCAGCCTAGCGGGTAATCGCAATGAGCAGTTCTTC
>-|TRBV6-6|TRBD1|TRBJ2-2
CASSYSGTGVVGELFF
TGTGCCAGCAGTTACTCGGGGACAGGGGTGGTCGGGGAGCTGTTTTTT
>-|TRBV9|TRBD1|TRBJ2-7
CASSGQGPDEQYF
TGTGCCAGCAGCGGACAGGGACCAGACGAGCAGTACTTC
>-|TRBV7-9|-|TRBJ1-2
CASSLQENGYTF
TGTGCCAGCAGCTTACAGGAGAATGGCTACACCTTC
>-|TRBV4-1|-|TRBJ1-2
CASSQDQNLWYGYTF
TGCGCCAGCAGCCAAGATCAGAACCTTTGGTATGGCTACACCTTC
>many|TRBV2|TRBD2|TRBJ2-2
CASSDQREETGELFF
TGTGCCAGCAGTGACCAGCGGGAGGAGACCGGGGAGCTGTTTTTT
>-|TRBV9|TRBD2|TRBJ2-1
CASSVLTSGLYNEQFF
TGTGCCAGCAGCGTCCTAACTAGCGGGCTATACAATGAGCAGTTCTTC
>-|TRBV5-1|-|TRBJ2-7
CASSRMGSPLISYEQYF
TGCGCCAGCAGCCGGATGGGCAGTCCCCTTATCTCCTACGAGCAGTACTTC
>-|TRBV27|-|TRBJ1-5
CASSPRIGNQPQHF
TGTGCCAGCAGTCCCCGTATAGGCAATCAGCCCCAGCATTTT
>-|TRBV5-1|-|TRBJ2-1
CASSWAGSGNEQFF
TGCGCCAGCAGCTGGGCGGGATCGGGAAATGAGCAGTTCTTC
>-|TRBV7-2|-|TRBJ2-7
CASSLDGSDSYEQYF
TGTGCCAGCAGCTTAGATGGTAGCGACAGCTACGAGCAGTACTTC
>once|TRBV18|TRBD2|TRBJ2-2
CATLGLAGGPNTGELFF
TGTGCCACCCTGGGCCTAGCGGGAGGGCCGAACACCGGGGAGCTGTTTTTT
>-|TRBV9|TRBD1|TRBJ2-5
CASSLGQGLLETQYF
TGTGCCAGCAGCCTGGGACAGGGCCTCTTAGAGACCCAGTACTTC
>once|TRBV10-3|-|TRBJ1-3
CAIRDSSGNTIYF
TGTGCCATCAGGGACAGCTCTGGAAACACCATATATTTT
>few|TRBV25-1|-|TRBJ2-7
CASSSTNYEQYF
TGTGCCAGCAGTTCCACTAACTACGAGCAGTACTTC
>many|TRBV7-9|-|TRBJ2-5
CASSLAKRGEETQYF
TGTGCCAGCAGCTTAGCGAAAAGGGGGGAAGAGACCCAGTACTTC
>few|TRBV2|-|TRBJ2-7
CASSEALEYEQYF
TGTGCCAGCAGTGAAGCTCTAGAATACGAGCAGTACTTC
>-|TRBV5-2|-|TRBJ1-2
CASKSEGVRKTYGYTF
TGTGCCAGCAAAAGTGAGGGAGTACGAAAGACCTATGGCTACACCTTC
>-|TRBV7-3|TRBD2|TRBJ2-1
CASSLQREGRTEQFF
TGTGCCAGCAGCCTCCAGCGGGAGGGCCGGACTGAGCAGTTCTTC
>many|TRBV2|-|TRBJ2-1
CASRALYLDSRKPYNEQFF
TGTGCCAGCAGGGCACTATACTTGGACAGCCGTAAGCCCTACAATGAGCAGTTCTTC
>-|TRBV2|TRBD2|TRBJ2-1
CASEGLAGNEQFF
TGTGCCAGCGAGGGACTAGCCGGCAATGAGCAGTTCTTC
>-|TRBV19|-|TRBJ1-2
CASSIGGLDYGYTF
TGTGCCAGTAGTATCGGGGGACTCGACTATGGCTACACCTTC
>once|TRBV9|-|TRBJ2-2
CASSLSMEGAYTGELFF
TGTGCCAGCAGCCTTTCGATGGAGGGGGCTTACACCGGGGAGCTGTTTTTT
>-|TRBV4-3|TRBD1|TRBJ2-7
CASSQRQGDTSYEQYF
TGCGCCAGCAGCCAACGACAGGGGGATACCTCCTACGAGCAGTACTTC
>-|TRBV29-1|TRBD1|TRBJ2-1
CSVTKTGFDNEQFF
TGCAGCGTTACCAAGACAGGGTTCGACAATGAGCAGTTCTTC
>-|TRBV7-9|TRBD2|TRBJ2-2
CASSFRAGGPFGELFF
TGTGCCAGCAGCTTCCGAGCGGGAGGGCCCTTCGGGGAGCTGTTTTTT
>-|TRBV19|-|TRBJ1-4
CASSIWTDRSPNEKLFF
TGTGCCAGTAGTATTTGGACCGACCGCTCGCCTAATGAAAAACTGTTTTTT
>many|TRBV14|-|TRBJ2-3
CASSQWGREDTQYF
TGTGCCAGCAGCCAATGGGGGCGCGAGGATACGCAGTATTTT
>-|TRBV15|TRBD2|TRBJ2-1
CATIRSGSSYNEQFF
TGTGCCACCATCCGTAGCGGGAGCTCCTACAATGAGCAGTTCTTC
>many|TRBV11-2|-|TRBJ2-2
CCVGPPGITRGELFF
TGCTGTGTAGGGCCCCCGGGTATAACTCGCGGGGAGCTGTTTTTT
>-|TRBV25-1|TRBD2|TRBJ2-1
CASSAGLAGYNEQFF
TGTGCCAGCAGTGCCGGACTAGCGGGATACAATGAGCAGTTCTTC
>-|TRBV27|-|TRBJ2-7
CASSLQVSGEQYF
TGTGCCAGCAGTTTACAGGTCTCTGGGGAGCAGTACTTC
>-|TRBV19|-|TRBJ2-5
CASSIETPRPGTQYF
TGTGCCAGTAGTATTGAGACACCGCGGCCCGGGACCCAGTACTTC
>-|TRBV13|-|TRBJ2-7
CASSLRRKTYEQYF
TGTGCCAGCAGCTTAAGAAGAAAAACCTACGAGCAGTACTTC
>once|TRBV4-2|-|TRBJ2-1
CASSLSGSGEQFF
TGTGCCAGCAGCCTCAGTGGGAGCGGGGAGCAGTTCTTC
>many|TRBV30|-|TRBJ1-3
CAWSVLMYRLSSGNTIYF
TGTGCCTGGAGTGTACTGATGTACAGGCTGTCCTCTGGAAACACCATATATTTT